This TCR beta chain was sequenced for a study of CD8 T cells in Susac syndrome. Points from the study as a whole: As the study acknowledged, the number of individuals who were part of its TCR sequencing and HLA analysis was relatively small.

Trimming removed 7 bases at V and 2 bases at J, with 6 bases between. This CDR3 has 12 residues. The germline gives CDR1 SQVTM, CDR2 ANQGSEA. About this clonotype itself: The antigen remains unidentified.

The sequenced target, TCR beta, came from blood CD8+ and CD4+ T cells. The diagnostic criteria were recently defined, and patients with Susac syndrome met them for definite or probable disease. The RNA, about 0.5 to 1 ug, was put through reverse transcription using random hexamers. TCRdb called the immunoSEQ multiplex PCR reads again in MiXCR, with one record for every CDR3 protein. The table has about 150,000 distinct CDR3 sequences, approximately 95% seen once. The sequence derives from a human donor with Susac syndrome. The specimen sequenced was CD4+ T cells from PBMCs. The chain recombines TRBV29-1 with TRBJ2-6; the D is unclear. The CDR3 protein is CSAQAGANVLTF. The CDR3 coding sequence is TGCAGCGCCCAGGCTGGGGCCAACGTCCTGACTTTC.